This paragraph reports one T cell receptor (beta chain). The antigen remains undetermined. The data originate from a study of radiation and T cells in renal cell carcinoma. Whole-study results and caveats: From baseline, blood top tumor clonotypes peaked at 2 weeks post-radiation.

Specified time point: blood 4 weeks post-SBRT, at nephrectomy. Treatment reported: 15 Gy SBRT to primary tumor, nephrectomy 4 weeks later. Nephrectomy followed 15 Gy stereotactic body radiation by 4 weeks. Clear cell pathology was present in this patient's renal cell carcinoma. The protocol was immunoSEQ multiplex PCR, while the TCRdb copy is restricted to in-frame clones and leaves out a portion. This sample yields 90,000 to 100,000 clones, of which roughly 84% are seen a single time; 7.2% belongs to the top ten. Germline V CDR1 and CDR2: KGHSH, LQKENI. The CDR3 totals 15 residues. Trimming took off 3 bases at V and 4 bases at J, with 12 bases between the two ends.

V and J are TRBV18 and TRBJ1-4; D gene ambiguous. This sequence originates from a man aged 55 to 70 with renal cell carcinoma. The material was blood, obtained from a patient whose treatment included radiotherapy and nephrectomy. CDR3 region: CASSPKTQFNEKLFF. The CDR3 DNA reads TGTGCCAGCTCACCCAAGACACAGTTTAATGAAAAACTGTTTTTT.